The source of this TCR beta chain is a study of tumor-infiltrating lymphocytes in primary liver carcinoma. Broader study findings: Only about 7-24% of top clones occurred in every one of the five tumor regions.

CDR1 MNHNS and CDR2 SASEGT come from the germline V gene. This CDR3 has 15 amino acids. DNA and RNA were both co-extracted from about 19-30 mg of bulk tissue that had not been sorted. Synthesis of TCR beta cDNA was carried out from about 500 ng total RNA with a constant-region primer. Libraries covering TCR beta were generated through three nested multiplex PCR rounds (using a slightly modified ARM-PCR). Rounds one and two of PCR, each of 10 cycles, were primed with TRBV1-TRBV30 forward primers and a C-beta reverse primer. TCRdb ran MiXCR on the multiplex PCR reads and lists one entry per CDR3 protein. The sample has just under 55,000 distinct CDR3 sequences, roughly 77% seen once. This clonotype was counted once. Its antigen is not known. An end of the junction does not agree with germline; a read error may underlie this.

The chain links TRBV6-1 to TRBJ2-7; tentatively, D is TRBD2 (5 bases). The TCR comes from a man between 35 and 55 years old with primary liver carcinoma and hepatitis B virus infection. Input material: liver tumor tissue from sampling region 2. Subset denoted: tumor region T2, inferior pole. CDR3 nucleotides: TGTGCCAGCAATGTAATGGCACACCGGGGTGACGAACAGTACTTC. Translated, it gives CASNVMAHRGDEQYF.